This TCR beta chain appears in the sequencing data of a study of blood T cell repertoires in COVID-19. Turning to the study itself: Some COVID-19 samples were acute and others convalescent; all came from the United States, Italy and Spain. T cells, B-cell-depleted T cells, or PBMCs provided the cDNA or gDNA that served as material.

The CDR3 spans 14 residues. Germline CDR1 and CDR2: SGHRS and YFSETQ. The J segment lost 4 bases and the V segment lost 0 bases, leaving 1 base of the junction unmatched. Data came from immunoSEQ multiplex PCR; TCRdb stores just in-frame clones and leaves some out. The sample holds 110,000 to 150,000 clones, more than 70% seen once. This TCR was sampled from a woman aged 55 to 70 with acute or convalescent COVID-19. The V call is TRBV5-1, the J call TRBJ1-5; TRBD1 matches at 7 bases. The sequenced material came from peripheral blood. The CDR3 spells CASSLDRGNQPQHF. The CDR3 bases are TGCGCCAGCAGCTTGGACAGGGGAAATCAGCCCCAGCATTTT.